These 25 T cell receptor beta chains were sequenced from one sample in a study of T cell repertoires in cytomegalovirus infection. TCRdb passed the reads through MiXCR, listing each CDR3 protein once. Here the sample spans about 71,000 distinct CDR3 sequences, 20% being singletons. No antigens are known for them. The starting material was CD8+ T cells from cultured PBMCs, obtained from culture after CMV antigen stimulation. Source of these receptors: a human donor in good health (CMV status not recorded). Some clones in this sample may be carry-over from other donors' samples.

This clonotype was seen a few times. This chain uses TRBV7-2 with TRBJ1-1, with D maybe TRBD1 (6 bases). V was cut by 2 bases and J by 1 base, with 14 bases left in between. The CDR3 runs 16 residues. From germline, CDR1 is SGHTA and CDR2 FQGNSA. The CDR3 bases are TGTGCCAGCAGCTTAAGGGGGTTAGGGGGGAACACTGAAGCTTTCTTT. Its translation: CASSLRGLGGNTEAFF.

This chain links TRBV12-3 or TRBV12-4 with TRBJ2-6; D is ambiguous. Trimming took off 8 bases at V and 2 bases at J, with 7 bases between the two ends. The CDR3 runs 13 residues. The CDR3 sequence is CASGEAGANVLTF. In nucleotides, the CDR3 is TGTGCCAGCGGAGAGGCTGGGGCCAACGTCCTGACTTTC.

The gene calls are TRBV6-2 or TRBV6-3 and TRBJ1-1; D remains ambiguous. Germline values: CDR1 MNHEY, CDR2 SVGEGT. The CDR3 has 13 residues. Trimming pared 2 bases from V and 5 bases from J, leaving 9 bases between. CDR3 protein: CASSYERVTEAFF. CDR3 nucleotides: TGTGCCAGCAGTTACGAGAGGGTTACTGAAGCTTTCTTT.

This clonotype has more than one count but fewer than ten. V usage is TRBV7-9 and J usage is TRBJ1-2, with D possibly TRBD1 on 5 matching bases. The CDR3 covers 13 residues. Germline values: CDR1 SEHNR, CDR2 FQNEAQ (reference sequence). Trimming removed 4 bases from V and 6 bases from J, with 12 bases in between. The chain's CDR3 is CASSSGTFHGYTF. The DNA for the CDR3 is TGTGCCAGCAGCTCCGGGACTTTCCATGGCTACACCTTC.

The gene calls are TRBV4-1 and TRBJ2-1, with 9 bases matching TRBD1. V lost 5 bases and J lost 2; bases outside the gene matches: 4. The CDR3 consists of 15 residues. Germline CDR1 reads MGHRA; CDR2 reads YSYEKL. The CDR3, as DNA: TGCGCCAGCAGCTACGGACAGGGGCCCTACAATGAGCAGTTCTTC. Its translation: CASSYGQGPYNEQFF.

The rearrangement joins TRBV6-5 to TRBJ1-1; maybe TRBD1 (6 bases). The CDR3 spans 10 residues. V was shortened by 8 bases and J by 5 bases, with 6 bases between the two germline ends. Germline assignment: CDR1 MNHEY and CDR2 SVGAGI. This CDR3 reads CASQGTEAFF. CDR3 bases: TGTGCCAGCCAGGGGACTGAAGCTTTCTTT.

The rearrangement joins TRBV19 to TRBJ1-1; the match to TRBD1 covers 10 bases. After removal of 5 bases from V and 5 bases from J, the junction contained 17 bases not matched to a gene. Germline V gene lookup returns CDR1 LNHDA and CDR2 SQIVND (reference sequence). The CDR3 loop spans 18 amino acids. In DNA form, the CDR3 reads TGTGCCAGTAGTTTTAAAACCGGGACAGGGGCTCCCGCTACTGAAGCTTTCTTT. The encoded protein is CASSFKTGTGAPATEAFF.

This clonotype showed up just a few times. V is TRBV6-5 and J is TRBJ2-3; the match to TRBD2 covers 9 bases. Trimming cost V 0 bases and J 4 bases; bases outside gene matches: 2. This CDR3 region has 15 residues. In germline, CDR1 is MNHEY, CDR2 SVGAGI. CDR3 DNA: TGTGCCAGCAGTTACTCCGCGGGGGGGCCAGATACGCAGTATTTT. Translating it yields CASSYSAGGPDTQYF.

CDR3 loop: CASSLSPVIIRAGKYQETQYF. For the CDR3, the DNA is TGTGCCAGCAGCTTATCTCCCGTAATTATTAGGGCAGGGAAGTACCAAGAGACCCAGTACTTC. The chain links TRBV7-8 to TRBJ2-5; tentative D call: TRBD1 (5 bases). Germline CDR1 is SGHVS and CDR2 is FQNEAQ. The CDR3 contains 21 residues. Trimming took off 2 bases at V and 0 bases at J, with 28 bases between the two ends.

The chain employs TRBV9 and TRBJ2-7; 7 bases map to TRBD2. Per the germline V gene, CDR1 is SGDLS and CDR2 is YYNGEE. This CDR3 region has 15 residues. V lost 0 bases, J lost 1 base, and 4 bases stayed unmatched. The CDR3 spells CASSVDAGESYEQYF. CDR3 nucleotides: TGTGCCAGCAGCGTAGATGCGGGGGAATCCTACGAGCAGTACTTC. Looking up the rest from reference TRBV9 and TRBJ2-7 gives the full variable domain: DSGVTQTPKHLITATGQRVTLRCSPRSGDLSVYWYQQSLDQGLQFLIQYYNGEERAKGNILERFSAQQFPDLHSELNLSSLELGDSALYFCASSVDAGESYEQYFGPGTRLTVT.

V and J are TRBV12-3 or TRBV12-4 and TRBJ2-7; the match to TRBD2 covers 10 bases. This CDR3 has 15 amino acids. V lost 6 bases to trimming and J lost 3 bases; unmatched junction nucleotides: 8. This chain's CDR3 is CASSPSGGGFYEQYF. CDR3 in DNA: TGTGCCAGCAGCCCCAGCGGGGGGGGCTTCTACGAGCAGTACTTC.

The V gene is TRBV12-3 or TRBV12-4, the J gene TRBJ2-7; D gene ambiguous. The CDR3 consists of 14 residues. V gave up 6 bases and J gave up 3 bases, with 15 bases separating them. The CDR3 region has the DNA TGTGCCAGCAGCTCTCACCAGTCCCACTACGAGCAGTACTTC. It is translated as CASSSHQSHYEQYF.

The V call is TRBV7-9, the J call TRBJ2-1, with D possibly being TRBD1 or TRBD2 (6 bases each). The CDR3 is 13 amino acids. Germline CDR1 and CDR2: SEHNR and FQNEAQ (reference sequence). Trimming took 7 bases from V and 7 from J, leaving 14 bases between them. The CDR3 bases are TGTGCCAGCACCCTGGGGGGCTCGAATGAGCAGTTCTTC. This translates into CASTLGGSNEQFF.

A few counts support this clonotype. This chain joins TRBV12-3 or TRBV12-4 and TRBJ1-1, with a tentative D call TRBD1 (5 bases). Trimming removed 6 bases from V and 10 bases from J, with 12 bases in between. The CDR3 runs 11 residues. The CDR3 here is CASRFGTSAFF. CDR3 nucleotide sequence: TGTGCCAGCAGATTTGGGACGTCAGCTTTCTTT.

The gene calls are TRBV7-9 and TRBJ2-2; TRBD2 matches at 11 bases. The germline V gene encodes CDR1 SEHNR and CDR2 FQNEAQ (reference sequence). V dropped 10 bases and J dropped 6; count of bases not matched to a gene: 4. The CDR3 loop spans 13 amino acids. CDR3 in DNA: TGTGCCAACCGACTAGCGGGGCCCGGGGAGCTGTTTTTT. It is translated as CANRLAGPGELFF.

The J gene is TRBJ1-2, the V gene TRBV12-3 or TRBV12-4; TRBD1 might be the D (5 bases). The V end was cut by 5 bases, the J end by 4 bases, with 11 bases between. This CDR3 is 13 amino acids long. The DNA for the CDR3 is TGTGCCAGCAGTCTGACAGTTGTCTATGGCTACACCTTC. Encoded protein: CASSLTVVYGYTF.

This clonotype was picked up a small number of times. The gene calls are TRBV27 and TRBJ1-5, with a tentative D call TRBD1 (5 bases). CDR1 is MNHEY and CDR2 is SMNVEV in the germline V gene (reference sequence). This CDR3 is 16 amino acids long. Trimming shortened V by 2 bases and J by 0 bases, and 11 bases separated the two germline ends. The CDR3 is CASSLEAGHSNQPQHF. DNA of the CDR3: TGTGCCAGCAGTTTAGAGGCAGGGCATAGCAATCAGCCCCAGCATTTT.

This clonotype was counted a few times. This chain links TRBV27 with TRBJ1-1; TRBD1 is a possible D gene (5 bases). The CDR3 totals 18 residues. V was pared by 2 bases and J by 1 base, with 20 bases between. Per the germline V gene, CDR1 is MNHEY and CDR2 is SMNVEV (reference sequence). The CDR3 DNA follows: TGTGCCAGCAGTTTAGATAGCCCTAGCGGGCAGGGGAACACTGAAGCTTTCTTT. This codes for CASSLDSPSGQGNTEAFF.

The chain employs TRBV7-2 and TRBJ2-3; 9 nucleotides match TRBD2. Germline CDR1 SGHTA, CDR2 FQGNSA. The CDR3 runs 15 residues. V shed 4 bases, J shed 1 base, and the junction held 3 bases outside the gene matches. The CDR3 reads CASSSSGTRTDTQYF. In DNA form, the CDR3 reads TGTGCCAGCAGCTCTAGCGGGACCCGCACAGATACGCAGTATTTT.

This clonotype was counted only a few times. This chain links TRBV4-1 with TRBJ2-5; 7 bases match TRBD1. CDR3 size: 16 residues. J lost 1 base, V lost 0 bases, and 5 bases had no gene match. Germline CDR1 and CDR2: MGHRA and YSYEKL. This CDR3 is CASSQDRGYIQETQYF. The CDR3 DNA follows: TGCGCCAGCAGCCAAGACAGGGGGTATATCCAAGAGACCCAGTACTTC.

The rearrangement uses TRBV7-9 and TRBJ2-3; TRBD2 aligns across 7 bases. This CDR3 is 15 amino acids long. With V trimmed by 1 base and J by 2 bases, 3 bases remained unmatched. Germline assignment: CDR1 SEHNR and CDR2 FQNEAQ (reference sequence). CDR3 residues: CASSLGSGVTDTQYF. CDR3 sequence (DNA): TGTGCCAGCAGCTTAGGCAGCGGGGTCACAGATACGCAGTATTTT.

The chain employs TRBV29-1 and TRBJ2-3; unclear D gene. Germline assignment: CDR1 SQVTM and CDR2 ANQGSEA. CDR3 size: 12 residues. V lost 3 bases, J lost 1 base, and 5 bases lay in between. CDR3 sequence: CSVEGGTDTQYF. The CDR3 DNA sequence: TGCAGCGTTGAGGGCGGCACAGATACGCAGTATTTT.

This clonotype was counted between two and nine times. The CDR3 sequence is CASSTGTGVIGQYTEAFF. CDR3 sequence (DNA): TGTGCCAGTAGCACCGGGACAGGGGTCATAGGGCAGTACACTGAAGCTTTCTTT. The V gene is TRBV19, the J gene TRBJ1-1; 10 positions agree with TRBD1. Germline V gene lookup returns CDR1 LNHDA and CDR2 SQIVND (reference sequence). The CDR3 contains 18 residues. V was pared by 6 bases and J by 3 bases, with 16 bases of the junction left unmatched.

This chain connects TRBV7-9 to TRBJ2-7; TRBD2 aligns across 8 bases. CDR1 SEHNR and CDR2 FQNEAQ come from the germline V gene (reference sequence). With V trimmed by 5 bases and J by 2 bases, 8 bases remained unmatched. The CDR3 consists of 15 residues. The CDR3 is CASSPAGGRPYEQYF. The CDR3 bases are TGTGCCAGCAGCCCTGCGGGGGGACGGCCCTACGAGCAGTACTTC.

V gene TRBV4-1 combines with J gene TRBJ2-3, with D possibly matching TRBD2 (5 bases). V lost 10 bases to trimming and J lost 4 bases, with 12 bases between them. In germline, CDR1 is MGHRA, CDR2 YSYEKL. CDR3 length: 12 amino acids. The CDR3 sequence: CATGINSDTQYF. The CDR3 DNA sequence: TGCGCCACCGGGATTAACTCAGATACGCAGTATTTT.